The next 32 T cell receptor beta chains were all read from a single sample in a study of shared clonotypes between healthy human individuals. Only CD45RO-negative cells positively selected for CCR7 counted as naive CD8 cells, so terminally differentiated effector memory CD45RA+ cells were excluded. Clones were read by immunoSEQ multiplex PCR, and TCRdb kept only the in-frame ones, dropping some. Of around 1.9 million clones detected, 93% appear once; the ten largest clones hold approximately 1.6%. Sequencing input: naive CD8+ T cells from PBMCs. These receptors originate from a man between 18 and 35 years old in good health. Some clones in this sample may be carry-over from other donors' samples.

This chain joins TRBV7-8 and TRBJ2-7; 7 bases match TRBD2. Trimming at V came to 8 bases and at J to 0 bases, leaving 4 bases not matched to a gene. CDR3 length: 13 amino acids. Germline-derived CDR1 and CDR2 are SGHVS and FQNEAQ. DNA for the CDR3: TGTGCCAGCCGAGCGGGATCCTCCTACGAGCAGTACTTC. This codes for CASRAGSSYEQYF.

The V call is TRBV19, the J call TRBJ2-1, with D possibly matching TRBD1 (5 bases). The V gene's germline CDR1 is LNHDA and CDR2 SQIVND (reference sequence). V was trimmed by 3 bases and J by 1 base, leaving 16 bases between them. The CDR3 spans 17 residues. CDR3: CASSIVTVMLSYNEQFF. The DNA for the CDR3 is TGTGCCAGTAGTATCGTGACAGTTATGTTGTCCTACAATGAGCAGTTCTTC.

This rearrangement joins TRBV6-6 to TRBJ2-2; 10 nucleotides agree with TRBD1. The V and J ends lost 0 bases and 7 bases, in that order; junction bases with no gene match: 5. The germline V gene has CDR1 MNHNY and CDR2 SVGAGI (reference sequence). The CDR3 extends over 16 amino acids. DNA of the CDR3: TGTGCCAGCAGTTACTCGATTGGACAGGGGGGCGGGGAGCTGTTTTTT. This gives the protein CASSYSIGQGGGELFF.

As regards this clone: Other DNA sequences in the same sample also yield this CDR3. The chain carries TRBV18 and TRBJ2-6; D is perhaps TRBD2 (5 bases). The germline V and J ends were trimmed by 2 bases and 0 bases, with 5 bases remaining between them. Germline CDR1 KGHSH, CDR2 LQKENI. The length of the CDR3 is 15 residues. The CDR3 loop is CASSPGSSGANVLTF. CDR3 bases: TGTGCCAGCTCACCAGGGAGCTCTGGGGCCAACGTCCTGACTTTC.

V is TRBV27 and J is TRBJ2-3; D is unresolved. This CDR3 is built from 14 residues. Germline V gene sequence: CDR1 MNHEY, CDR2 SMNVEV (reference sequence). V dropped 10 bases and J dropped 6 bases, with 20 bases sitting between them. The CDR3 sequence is CATTPRNPRDTQYF. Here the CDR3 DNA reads TGTGCCACCACGCCGCGAAACCCACGGGATACGCAGTATTTT.

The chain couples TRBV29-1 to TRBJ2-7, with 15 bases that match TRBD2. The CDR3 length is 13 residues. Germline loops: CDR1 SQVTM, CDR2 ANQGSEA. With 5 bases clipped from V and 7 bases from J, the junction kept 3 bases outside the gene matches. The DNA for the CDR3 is TGCAGCGTTCGGACTAGCGGGAGGGTTGAGCAGTACTTC. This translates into CSVRTSGRVEQYF.

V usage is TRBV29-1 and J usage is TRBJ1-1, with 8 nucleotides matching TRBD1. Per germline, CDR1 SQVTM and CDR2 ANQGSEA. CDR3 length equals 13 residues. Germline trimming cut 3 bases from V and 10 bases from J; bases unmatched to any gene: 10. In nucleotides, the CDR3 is TGCAGCGTTGAGGGGGGACAGGCGTGGGGAGCTTTCTTT. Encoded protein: CSVEGGQAWGAFF.

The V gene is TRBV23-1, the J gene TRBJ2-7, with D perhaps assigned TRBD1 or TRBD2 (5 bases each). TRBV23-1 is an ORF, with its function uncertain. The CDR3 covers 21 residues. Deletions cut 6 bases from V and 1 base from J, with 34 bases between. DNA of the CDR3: TGCGCCAGCAGGGAAAAACAGGTATTGAGGGCATGTCCCTATTTATCCTACGAGCAGTACTTC. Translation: CASREKQVLRACPYLSYEQYF.

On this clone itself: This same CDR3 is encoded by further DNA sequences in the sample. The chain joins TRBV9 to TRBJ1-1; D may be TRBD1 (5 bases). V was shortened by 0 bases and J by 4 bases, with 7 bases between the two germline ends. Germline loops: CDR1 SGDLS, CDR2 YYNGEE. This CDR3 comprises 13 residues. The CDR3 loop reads CASSVGGFTEAFF. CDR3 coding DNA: TGTGCCAGCAGCGTAGGGGGGTTCACTGAAGCTTTCTTT.

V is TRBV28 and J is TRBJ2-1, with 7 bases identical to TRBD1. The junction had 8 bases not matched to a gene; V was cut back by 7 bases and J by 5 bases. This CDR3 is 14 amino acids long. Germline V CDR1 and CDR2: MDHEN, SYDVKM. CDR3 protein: CASTPGTEDNEQFF. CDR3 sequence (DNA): TGTGCCAGCACCCCCGGGACAGAAGACAATGAGCAGTTCTTC.

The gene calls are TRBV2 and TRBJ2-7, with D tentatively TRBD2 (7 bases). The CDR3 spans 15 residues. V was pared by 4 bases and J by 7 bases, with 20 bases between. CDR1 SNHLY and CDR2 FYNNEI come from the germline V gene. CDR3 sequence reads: CASSVGGAPSREQYF. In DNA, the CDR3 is TGTGCCAGCAGTGTAGGGGGGGCCCCCTCTCGGGAGCAGTACTTC.

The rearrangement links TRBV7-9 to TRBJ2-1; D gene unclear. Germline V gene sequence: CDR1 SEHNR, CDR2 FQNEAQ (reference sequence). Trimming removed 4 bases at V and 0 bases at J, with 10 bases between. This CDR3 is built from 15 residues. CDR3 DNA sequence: TGTGCCAGCAGCTCCGGGCTTTTCTCCTACAATGAGCAGTTCTTC. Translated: CASSSGLFSYNEQFF.

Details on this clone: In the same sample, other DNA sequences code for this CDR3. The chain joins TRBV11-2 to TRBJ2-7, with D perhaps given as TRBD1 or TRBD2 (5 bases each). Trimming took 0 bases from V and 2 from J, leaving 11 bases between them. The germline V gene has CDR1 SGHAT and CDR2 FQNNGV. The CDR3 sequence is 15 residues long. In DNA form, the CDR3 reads TGTGCCAGCAGCTTAGACTACCGGGGCCCCTACGAGCAGTACTTC. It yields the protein CASSLDYRGPYEQYF.

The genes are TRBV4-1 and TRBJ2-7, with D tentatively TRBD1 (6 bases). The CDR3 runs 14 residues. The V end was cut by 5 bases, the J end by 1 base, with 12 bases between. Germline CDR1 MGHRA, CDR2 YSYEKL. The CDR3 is CASSFSQGSYEQYF. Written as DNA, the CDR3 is TGCGCCAGCAGCTTTAGTCAGGGGTCCTACGAGCAGTACTTC.

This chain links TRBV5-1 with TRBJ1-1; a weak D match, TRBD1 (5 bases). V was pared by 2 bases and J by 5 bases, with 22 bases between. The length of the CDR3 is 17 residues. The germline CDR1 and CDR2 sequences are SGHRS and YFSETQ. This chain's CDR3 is CASSLNEGPTYGTEAFF. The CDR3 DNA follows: TGCGCCAGCAGCTTAAATGAGGGGCCAACTTATGGGACTGAAGCTTTCTTT.

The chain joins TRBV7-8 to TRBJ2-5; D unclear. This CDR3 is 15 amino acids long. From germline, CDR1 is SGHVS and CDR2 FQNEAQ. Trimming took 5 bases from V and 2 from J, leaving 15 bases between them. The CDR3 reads CASSPDSEIQETQYF. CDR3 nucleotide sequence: TGTGCCAGCAGCCCCGACTCGGAAATTCAAGAGACCCAGTACTTC. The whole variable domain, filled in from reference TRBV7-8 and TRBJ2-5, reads GAGVSQSPRYKVAKRGQDVALRCDPISGHVSLFWYQQALGQGPEFLTYFQNEAQLDKSGLPSDRFFAERPEGSVSTLKIQRTQQEDSAVYLCASSPDSEIQETQYFGPGTRLLVL.

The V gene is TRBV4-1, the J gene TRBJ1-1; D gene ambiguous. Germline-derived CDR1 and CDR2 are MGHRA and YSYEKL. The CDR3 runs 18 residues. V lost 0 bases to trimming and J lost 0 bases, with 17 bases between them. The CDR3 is CASSQEEGGWELNTEAFF. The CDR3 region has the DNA TGCGCCAGCAGCCAAGAAGAGGGAGGATGGGAGTTGAACACTGAAGCTTTCTTT.

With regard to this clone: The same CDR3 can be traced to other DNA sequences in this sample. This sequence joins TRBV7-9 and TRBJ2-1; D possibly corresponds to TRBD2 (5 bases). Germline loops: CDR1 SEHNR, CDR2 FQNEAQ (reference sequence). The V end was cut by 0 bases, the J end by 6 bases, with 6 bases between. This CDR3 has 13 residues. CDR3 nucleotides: TGTGCCAGCAGCTTAGCGGGAGTCAATGAGCAGTTCTTC. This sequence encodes CASSLAGVNEQFF. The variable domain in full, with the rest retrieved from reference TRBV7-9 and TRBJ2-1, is DTGVSQNPRHKITKRGQNVTFRCDPISEHNRLYWYRQTLGQGPEFLTYFQNEAQLEKSRLLSDRFSAERPKGSFSTLEIQRTEQGDSAMYLCASSLAGVNEQFFGPGTRLTVL.

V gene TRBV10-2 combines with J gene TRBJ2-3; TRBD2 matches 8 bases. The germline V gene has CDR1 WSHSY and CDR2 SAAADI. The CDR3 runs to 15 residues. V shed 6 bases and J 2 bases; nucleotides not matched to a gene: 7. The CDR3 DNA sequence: TGCGCCAGCAGAGTAGCTAGCGGGTACACAGATACGCAGTATTTT. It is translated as CASRVASGYTDTQYF.

This chain's CDR3 is CASSLLLAGGPYNEQFF. In DNA form, the CDR3 reads TGTGCCAGCAGCCTCCTTCTAGCGGGAGGACCCTACAATGAGCAGTTCTTC. The chain uses TRBV11-2 and TRBJ2-1, with 11 bases matching TRBD2. Trimming cost V 5 bases and J 2 bases; bases outside gene matches: 8. This CDR3 has 17 amino acids. CDR1 and CDR2 from the germline V gene are SGHAT and FQNNGV.

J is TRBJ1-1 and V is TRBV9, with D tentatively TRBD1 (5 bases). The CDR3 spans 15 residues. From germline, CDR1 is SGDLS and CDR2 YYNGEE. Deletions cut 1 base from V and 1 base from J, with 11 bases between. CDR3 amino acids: CASSVSPGANTEAFF. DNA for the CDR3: TGTGCCAGCAGCGTAAGCCCCGGGGCGAACACTGAAGCTTTCTTT.

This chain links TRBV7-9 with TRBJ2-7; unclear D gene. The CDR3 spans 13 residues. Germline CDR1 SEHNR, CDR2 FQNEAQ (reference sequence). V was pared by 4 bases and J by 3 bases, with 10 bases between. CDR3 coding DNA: TGTGCCAGCAGCTATGGGCCCCACTACGAGCAGTACTTC. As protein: CASSYGPHYEQYF.

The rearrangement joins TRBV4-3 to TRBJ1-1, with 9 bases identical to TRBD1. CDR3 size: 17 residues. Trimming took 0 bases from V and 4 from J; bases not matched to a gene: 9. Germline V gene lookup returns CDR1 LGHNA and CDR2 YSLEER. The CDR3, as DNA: TGCGCCAGCAGCCAAGATTTAGAGGGACAGGGTCGCACTGAAGCTTTCTTT. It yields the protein CASSQDLEGQGRTEAFF.

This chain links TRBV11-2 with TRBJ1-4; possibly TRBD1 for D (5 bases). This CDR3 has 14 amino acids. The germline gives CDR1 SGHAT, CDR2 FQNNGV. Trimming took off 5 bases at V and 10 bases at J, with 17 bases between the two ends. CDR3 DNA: TGTGCCAGCAGCATCCTAGGGGAGCCTGGAAAACTGTTTTTT. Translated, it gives CASSILGEPGKLFF.

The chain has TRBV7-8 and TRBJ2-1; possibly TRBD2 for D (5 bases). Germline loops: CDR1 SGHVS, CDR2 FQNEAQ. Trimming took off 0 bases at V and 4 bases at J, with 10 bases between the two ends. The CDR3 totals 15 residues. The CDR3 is CASSLAARGYNEQFF. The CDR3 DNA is TGTGCCAGCAGCTTAGCTGCTAGAGGGTACAATGAGCAGTTCTTC.

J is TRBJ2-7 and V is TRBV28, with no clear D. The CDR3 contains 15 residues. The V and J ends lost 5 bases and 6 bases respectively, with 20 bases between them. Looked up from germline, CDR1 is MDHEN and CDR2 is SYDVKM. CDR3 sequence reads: CASSPTTYLLGEQYF. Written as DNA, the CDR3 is TGTGCCAGCAGTCCAACGACGTACCTATTAGGCGAGCAGTACTTC.

The CDR3: CSVEDRTGTGGYEQYF. Written as DNA, the CDR3 is TGCAGCGTTGAAGACCGCACCGGGACAGGGGGCTACGAGCAGTACTTC. V usage is TRBV29-1 and J usage is TRBJ2-7; 11 bases match TRBD1. Per germline, CDR1 SQVTM and CDR2 ANQGSEA. The CDR3 is 16 amino acids. The V and J ends lost 0 bases and 3 bases, in that order; junction bases with no gene match: 7.

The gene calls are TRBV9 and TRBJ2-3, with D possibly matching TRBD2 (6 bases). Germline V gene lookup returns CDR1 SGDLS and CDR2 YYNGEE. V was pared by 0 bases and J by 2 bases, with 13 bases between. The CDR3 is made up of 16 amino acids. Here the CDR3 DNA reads TGTGCCAGCAGCGTAGCATCCGGAGGGATCACAGATACGCAGTATTTT. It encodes CASSVASGGITDTQYF.

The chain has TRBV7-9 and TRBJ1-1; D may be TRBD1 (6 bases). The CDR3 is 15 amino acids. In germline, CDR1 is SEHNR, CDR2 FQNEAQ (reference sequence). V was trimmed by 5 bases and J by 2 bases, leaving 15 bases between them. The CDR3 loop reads CASSRAEGVNTEAFF. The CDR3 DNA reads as TGTGCCAGCAGCCGAGCGGAGGGGGTAAACACTGAAGCTTTCTTT.

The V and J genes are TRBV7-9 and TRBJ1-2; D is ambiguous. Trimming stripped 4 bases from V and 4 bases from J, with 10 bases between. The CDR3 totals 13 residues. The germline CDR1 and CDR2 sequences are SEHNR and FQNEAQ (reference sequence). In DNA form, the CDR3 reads TGTGCCAGCAGCTCTCACGGGTCCTATGGCTACACCTTC. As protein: CASSSHGSYGYTF.

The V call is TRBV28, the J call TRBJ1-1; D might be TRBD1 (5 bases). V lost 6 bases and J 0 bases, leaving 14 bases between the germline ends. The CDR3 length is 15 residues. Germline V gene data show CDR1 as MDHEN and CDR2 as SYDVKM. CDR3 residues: CASRLFQGMNTEAFF. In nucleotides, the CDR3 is TGTGCCAGCAGACTATTTCAGGGAATGAACACTGAAGCTTTCTTT.

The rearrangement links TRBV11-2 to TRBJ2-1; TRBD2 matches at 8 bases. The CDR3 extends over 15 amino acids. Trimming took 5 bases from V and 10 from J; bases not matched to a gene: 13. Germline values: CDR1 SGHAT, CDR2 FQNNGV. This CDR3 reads CASSPVPGLGREQFF. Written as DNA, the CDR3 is TGTGCCAGCAGCCCGGTCCCGGGACTAGGGCGGGAGCAGTTCTTC.